The clone carrying this T cell receptor beta chain was seen a single time. The data derive from a study of blood T cell repertoires in COVID-19. The overall study: Whether acute or convalescent, the COVID-19 samples came from the United States, Italy and Spain. In each case, the material was cDNA or gDNA derived from T cells, B-cell-depleted T cells, or PBMCs.

Per the study methods: Estimated nucleated cell counts came from reference gene primer amplification. Repertoires were generated with immunoSEQ multiplex PCR, while TCRdb's copy carries only in-frame clones and drops some. The V and J calls and clone size are taken from that table; D and trimming were inferred from the DNA. The table records roughly 380,000 clones, approximately 80% of them present only once. CDR3 length: 14 amino acids. Trimming took off 6 bases at V and 5 bases at J, with 17 bases between the two ends. The V gene's germline CDR1 is WNHNN and CDR2 SYGVQD (reference sequence). This receptor was taken from a human donor with acute or convalescent COVID-19. The donor label of this sample is uncertain. The gene calls are TRBV10-1 and TRBJ2-7; D may be TRBD2 (6 bases). The sequencing sample was made of peripheral blood. The CDR3 spells CASSGGFWSHEQYF. CDR3 in DNA: TGCGCCAGCAGCGGGGGATTTTGGAGCCACGAGCAGTACTTC.